The rows below give T cell receptor beta chains drawn from one sample of a study of T cell responses to AZD1222 COVID-19 vaccine. Assay used: immunoSEQ multiplex PCR; TCRdb lists only in-frame clones, some missing. The table shows 90,000 to 110,000 clones, with 88% occurring only once. The sample here was peripheral blood, taken on day 0 of AZD1222 vaccination. These TCRs come from an adult in good health. The CDR3 runs from the conserved cysteine through the conserved F or W. The D gene is left open where the match is weak. Where a row states a size, it is once, few, many or the class of an expanded clone; other rows omit it.

J gene,clone size,V gene,D gene,CDR3 DNA,CDR3 protein
TRBJ1-3,-,TRBV14,TRBD1,TGTGCCAGCAGCCGCCCCGGGACAGGACTTGGAAACACCATATATTTT,CASSRPGTGLGNTIYF
TRBJ2-1,few,TRBV19,-,TGTGCCAGTAGTATGTGGAGGACAGAACGGCAGTTCTTC,CASSMWRTERQFF
TRBJ1-1,-,TRBV6-2/TRBV6-3,-,TGTGCCAGCAGTATTCACAGGGAGGGGAACACTGAAGCTTTCTTT,CASSIHREGNTEAFF
TRBJ2-3,-,TRBV5-1,-,TGCGCCAGCAGTTCTCTGGGGGAGAGTAGCACAGATACGCAGTATTTT,CASSSLGESSTDTQYF
TRBJ2-3,-,TRBV19,-,TGTGCCAGTAGCAGGACAGCAGGGCGTACGCAGTATTTT,CASSRTAGRTQYF
TRBJ1-2,-,TRBV10-3,-,TGTGCCATCAGTGGCGAGAGCGGCAGGTCAGTTCACACCTTC,CAISGESGRSVHTF
TRBJ2-7,-,TRBV12-3/TRBV12-4,-,TGTGCCAGCACCCTCGACGGTCCCTACGAGCAGTACTTC,CASTLDGPYEQYF
TRBJ1-5,-,TRBV28,TRBD1,TGTGCCAGCAGTTTAGGGGACAGGGAGAATCAGCCCCAGCATTTT,CASSLGDRENQPQHF
TRBJ2-4,-,TRBV3-1/TRBV3-2,-,TGTGCCAGCAGCCAAGCCGGCGGGGGCCCCAAAAACATTCAGTACTTC,CASSQAGGGPKNIQYF
TRBJ2-7,-,TRBV7-9,-,TGTGCCAGCAGCTTAGTTTTGGACTCCTTTAGCGAGCAGTACTTC,CASSLVLDSFSEQYF
TRBJ2-7,-,TRBV19,-,TGTGCCAGTAGTATGGTAGGGGGTGACTCCTACGAGCAGTACTTC,CASSMVGGDSYEQYF
TRBJ2-1,few,TRBV19,-,TGTGCCAGTAACTTAGGACTGAACAATGAGCAGTTCTTC,CASNLGLNNEQFF
TRBJ2-7,few,TRBV27,-,TGTGCCAGCAGTTTATTCTCCGGGTACGAGCAGTACTTC,CASSLFSGYEQYF
TRBJ2-3,once,TRBV4-1,-,TGCGCCAGCAGCCCCCTCAATAGTTGGACCCAGGGAGATACGCAGTATTTT,CASSPLNSWTQGDTQYF
TRBJ2-3,-,TRBV10-3,-,TGTGCCATCAGTGAGGAGGGGGGAGGAGATACGCAGTATTTT,CAISEEGGGDTQYF
TRBJ1-1,-,TRBV6-4,-,TGTGCCAGCAGTGACGGACAGACCACTGAAGCTTTCTTT,CASSDGQTTEAFF
TRBJ2-3,-,TRBV6-6,-,TGTGCCAGCAGTCCCGTGGGTACGGCGCAGTATTTT,CASSPVGTAQYF
TRBJ1-4,-,TRBV5-6,-,TGTGCCAGCAGCTTCAACTCTGGGGCGCTGGGTGAAAAACTGTTTTTT,CASSFNSGALGEKLFF
TRBJ1-6,-,TRBV11-2,-,TGTGCCAGCAGCTTCAGGGGTGGTAATTCACCCCTCCACTTT,CASSFRGGNSPLHF
TRBJ1-2,-,TRBV4-1,-,TGCGCCAGCAGCCAAGCCTTGGCGAGGGGACCCCCCCATGGCTACACCTTC,CASSQALARGPPHGYTF
TRBJ2-1,-,TRBV25-1,-,TGTGCCAGCAGGACCCCAGGGTCCGGTCCCCGTGAGCAGTTCTTC,CASRTPGSGPREQFF
TRBJ1-1,-,TRBV4-1,-,TGCGCCAGCAGCCAAAGCCGGGCGAACACTGAAGCTTTCTTT,CASSQSRANTEAFF
TRBJ1-6,-,TRBV10-3,TRBD1,TGTGCCATCAGTGACCCCAGGACAGGGTCGTCACCCCTCCACTTT,CAISDPRTGSSPLHF
TRBJ2-7,-,TRBV27,TRBD2,TGTGCCAGCAGTTATGGGACTAGCGGGGGGAGGGAGCAGTACTTC,CASSYGTSGGREQYF
TRBJ2-5,-,TRBV11-2,-,TGTGCCAGCAGCTTACAGGGGGGGCAGGAGACCCAGTACTTC,CASSLQGGQETQYF
TRBJ1-1,-,TRBV7-9,-,TGTGCCAGCAGCTTAGTGTTGAACACTGAAGCTTTCTTT,CASSLVLNTEAFF
TRBJ2-1,-,TRBV28,-,TGTGCCAGCAGCCAAATACGGACTTTTTCGGAGCAGTTCTTC,CASSQIRTFSEQFF
TRBJ2-1,-,TRBV2,-,TGTGCCAGCAGTGAAAGGGCTAGCCCATACAATGAGCAGTTCTTC,CASSERASPYNEQFF
TRBJ1-5,-,TRBV19,-,TGTGCCAGTAGTCGAGGGGGTATAGGTCAGCCCCAGCATTTT,CASSRGGIGQPQHF
TRBJ2-7,-,TRBV29-1,-,TGCAGCGTTGTTTGGCAGGGGGGTTACGAGCAGTACTTC,CSVVWQGGYEQYF
TRBJ2-1,-,TRBV5-1,TRBD1,TGCGCCAGCAGCGACGGGACAGGGGTAACTAATGCCTACAATGAGCAGTTCTTC,CASSDGTGVTNAYNEQFF
TRBJ2-7,once,TRBV19,-,TGTGCCAGTAGCCAGCAGGTGAGCTCCTACGAGCAGTACTTC,CASSQQVSSYEQYF
TRBJ2-3,-,TRBV20-1,-,TGCAGTGCTAGAGCGGGTAGTACGCAGTATTTT,CSARAGSTQYF
TRBJ1-4,-,TRBV3-1/TRBV3-2,-,TGTGCCAGCAGCCAAGACTGGGCAAGGAGGACTGAAAAACTGTTTTTT,CASSQDWARRTEKLFF
TRBJ1-2,-,TRBV25-1,-,TGTGCCAGCCGAGCGGACTATGGCTACACCTTC,CASRADYGYTF
TRBJ2-7,-,TRBV5-1,-,TGCGCCAGCAGCACTACGGGACGGAGCTCCTACGAGCAGTACTTC,CASSTTGRSSYEQYF
TRBJ1-2,few,TRBV5-4,TRBD1,TGTGCCAGCAGCTCGATGACAGGGGAGAACTATGGCTACACCTTC,CASSSMTGENYGYTF
TRBJ1-4,-,TRBV28,-,TGTGCCAGTGGCGGCCCTCGGCATGAAAAACTGTTTTTT,CASGGPRHEKLFF
TRBJ1-1,-,TRBV18,-,TGTGCCAGCTCACCAAATAGGAACACTGAAGCTTTCTTT,CASSPNRNTEAFF
TRBJ2-7,-,TRBV27,-,TGTGCCAGCAGTTCAAACCTACGGACCGAGCAGTACTTC,CASSSNLRTEQYF